This TCR beta chain was sequenced during a study of Ad26.COV2.S vaccination and SARS-CoV-2 variants. Study overall: The study gave Ad26.COV2.S intramuscularly, once or twice 56 days apart.

Generated by immunoSEQ multiplex PCR, the TCRdb table keeps only in-frame clones and is missing some. The sample gives around 450,000 clones, 89% of which show up once; about 2.5% is in the top ten. The CDR3 covers 15 residues. Trimming removed 0 bases from V and 4 bases from J, with 13 bases in between. Germline V lookup: CDR1 SGDLS, CDR2 YYNGEE. On this clone: The antigen is unknown.

Treatment denoted: 15 to 20 received Ad26.COV2.S at low or high dose, single or two shots; about 5 received placebo; per-sample allocation not given. All samples were drawn on day 63, counting from the first vaccine or placebo injection. Study-level results: Among vaccine recipients, spike-specific TCR breadth exceeded that of placebo recipients.

The chain couples TRBV9 to TRBJ2-5; D uncertain. The clonotype originates from a person aged 18-60 years who received the Ad26.COV2.S COVID-19 vaccine or a placebo. Sequencing used peripheral blood, obtained in a trial of Ad26.COV2.S vaccine versus placebo. The CDR3 sequence is CASSVAVGFGETQYF. In DNA, the CDR3 is TGTGCCAGCAGCGTAGCCGTGGGTTTCGGAGAGACCCAGTACTTC.